The rows below give T cell receptor beta chains drawn from one sample of a study of glioma-infiltrating T cells. From the multiplex PCR reads, TCRdb called clonotypes with MiXCR, one entry per CDR3 protein. The data contain approximately 110,000 distinct CDR3 sequences, 23% of them seen just once; the ten biggest clones take up approximately 16%. The source material was glioma tissue, nonneoplastic brain tissue, or PBMCs (not recorded which). These receptors were obtained from a human donor with low-grade glioma or glioblastoma, undergoing nonglioma brain surgery, or in good health (not recorded which). Both conserved end residues are part of each CDR3. Fields, in order: D gene, J gene, clone size, V gene, CDR3 protein, CDR3 DNA. A D gene is named only where the DNA matches it firmly. Size is stated for part of the rows, as once, few or many counts, or as a class when the clone is expanded.

TRBD1	TRBJ2-3	many	TRBV7-2	CASTPGQSFYTQYF	TGTGCCAGCACCCCGGGACAGTCCTTCTATACGCAGTATTTT
NA	TRBJ1-2	many	TRBV28	CASSLRTEKGNYGYTF	TGTGCCAGCAGTCTCCGGACCGAAAAGGGTAACTATGGCTACACCTTC
NA	TRBJ2-3	NA	TRBV6-4	CASSETGPPDTQYF	TGTGCCAGCAGTGAAACTGGCCCCCCAGATACGCAGTATTTT
TRBD2	TRBJ2-5	many	TRBV6-2/TRBV6-3	CASSYGGSGRTFQETQYF	TGTGCCAGCAGTTACGGGGGTAGCGGGAGGACCTTCCAAGAGACCCAGTACTTC
TRBD2	TRBJ2-3	once	TRBV4-1	CASHTPGTSWSTDTQYF	TGCGCCAGCCACACCCCAGGGACTAGCTGGAGTACAGATACGCAGTATTTT
TRBD1	TRBJ2-7	few	TRBV7-9	CASSRWTGSFPYEQYF	TGTGCCAGCAGCCGATGGACAGGGTCTTTTCCCTACGAGCAGTACTTC
NA	TRBJ2-2	many	TRBV28	CASSFMSGTGELFF	TGTGCCAGCAGTTTTATGAGTGGTACCGGGGAGCTGTTTTTT
TRBD2	TRBJ2-5	many	TRBV20-1	CSARSVAGAEMGSETQYF	TGCAGTGCTAGATCCGTAGCGGGAGCAGAAATGGGGTCCGAGACCCAGTACTTC
NA	TRBJ1-4	many	TRBV19	CASSDRRNEKLFF	TGTGCCAGTAGCGACAGGCGGAATGAAAAACTGTTTTTT
TRBD1	TRBJ2-7	few	TRBV9	CASSVAPGGQGFYEQYF	TGTGCCAGCAGCGTAGCCCCCGGGGGACAGGGGTTCTACGAGCAGTACTTC
NA	TRBJ2-7	many	TRBV19	CASSTRDGPYEQYF	TGTGCCAGTAGTACCCGGGACGGACCATACGAGCAGTACTTC
NA	TRBJ2-5	few	TRBV3-1	CASSQGGRETQYF	TGTGCCAGCAGCCAGGGGGGACGGGAGACCCAGTACTTC
NA	TRBJ2-3	many	TRBV6-6	CASSYSISPGTDTQYF	TGTGCCAGCAGTTACTCGATAAGCCCGGGCACAGATACGCAGTATTTT
TRBD2	TRBJ2-1	few	TRBV10-2	CALPLGASGTYNEQFF	TGCGCCCTACCCCTCGGGGCTAGCGGGACCTACAATGAGCAGTTCTTC
NA	TRBJ2-3	many	TRBV10-3	CAIRIDSRRTDTQYF	TGTGCCATCAGGATCGACTCCCGCCGCACAGATACGCAGTATTTT
NA	TRBJ1-5	many	TRBV4-1	CASSQGQNSNQPQHF	TGCGCCAGCAGCCAAGGGCAGAATAGCAATCAGCCCCAGCATTTT
NA	TRBJ2-1	NA	TRBV11-2	CAGSGQGGRSEQFF	TGTGCCGGCAGCGGTCAGGGGGGGCGTAGTGAGCAGTTCTTC
NA	TRBJ1-2	many	TRBV6-2/TRBV6-3	CASSYSFDSRALRYGYTF	TGTGCCAGCAGTTACTCTTTCGATTCGCGGGCCCTTCGCTATGGCTACACCTTC
TRBD2	TRBJ2-1	many	TRBV15	CATSRDLSLAGVRNEQFF	TGTGCCACCAGCAGAGATTTATCACTAGCGGGAGTTCGCAATGAGCAGTTCTTC
NA	TRBJ2-1	NA	TRBV7-9	CASSLVGRGTADYEQFF	TGTGCCAGCAGCTTAGTCGGTCGGGGGACAGCTGACTACGAGCAGTTCTTC
NA	TRBJ2-7	many	TRBV4-3	CASSQGTERGRGLPRSYEQYF	TGCGCCAGCAGCCAAGGAACCGAGAGGGGGAGAGGGCTACCAAGGAGCTACGAGCAGTACTTC
TRBD1	TRBJ2-3	few	TRBV29-1	CSGGGQGSTDTQYF	TGCAGCGGGGGAGGACAGGGTAGCACAGATACGCAGTATTTT
TRBD2	TRBJ2-3	few	TRBV7-3	CASSLNLAGGTDTQYF	TGTGCCAGCAGCTTAAACCTAGCGGGAGGGACAGATACGCAGTATTTT
NA	TRBJ2-1	many	TRBV6-1	CASILDRGAYNEQFF	NA
NA	TRBJ2-1	many	TRBV27	CASSWAYYNEQFF	TGTGCCAGCAGTTGGGCATACTACAATGAGCAGTTCTTC
TRBD2	TRBJ2-3	many	TRBV7-2	CASSPRAGVPDTQYF	TGTGCCAGCAGCCCTCGAGCGGGAGTCCCAGATACGCAGTATTTT
TRBD2	TRBJ2-7	few	TRBV7-8	CASTRGTSGRYEQYF	TGTGCCAGCACCCGGGGTACTAGCGGGAGATACGAGCAGTACTTC
NA	TRBJ1-6	few	TRBV5-5	CASSLDGAGANSPLHF	TGTGCCAGCAGCTTGGACGGGGCAGGCGCAAATTCACCCCTCCACTTT
NA	TRBJ2-7	many	TRBV6-1	CASARPTLSYEQYF	TGTGCCAGTGCGCGACCCACCTTATCCTACGAGCAGTACTTC
TRBD2	TRBJ2-5	many	TRBV6-1	CASRTTSGRWETQYF	TGTGCCAGCAGAACCACTAGCGGGAGATGGGAGACCCAGTACTTC
TRBD2	TRBJ2-7	many	TRBV7-9	CASSFLTPTSGKDEQYF	TGTGCCAGCAGCTTCCTTACCCCGACTAGCGGGAAGGACGAGCAGTACTTC
TRBD1	TRBJ2-7	few	TRBV5-1	CASNRGYDTYEQYF	TGCGCCAGCAACAGGGGGTACGACACCTACGAGCAGTACTTC
NA	TRBJ1-1	many	TRBV5-6	CASSVRPGRLNTEAFF	TGTGCCAGCAGCGTGAGGCCGGGACGGCTGAACACTGAAGCTTTCTTT
NA	TRBJ2-7	many	TRBV7-2	CASSSTRSEQYF	TGTGCCAGCAGCTCAACCCGCTCCGAGCAGTACTTC
NA	TRBJ2-7	many	TRBV7-2	CASSPSNYEQYF	TGTGCCAGCAGCCCCTCAAACTACGAGCAGTACTTC
NA	TRBJ1-4	many	TRBV7-2	CASSLVLGWEKLFF	TGTGCCAGCAGCTTAGTCTTGGGATGGGAAAAACTGTTTTTT
NA	TRBJ2-5	few	TRBV29-1	CSVSSGDETQYF	TGCAGCGTTTCGTCAGGGGATGAGACCCAGTACTTC
TRBD1	TRBJ1-4	many	TRBV20-1	CSARDLVEGAQEKLFF	TGCAGTGCTAGAGATTTGGTGGAGGGGGCGCAAGAAAAACTGTTTTTT
NA	TRBJ1-5	many	TRBV4-1	CASSQAATAYNQPQHF	TGCGCCAGCAGCCAAGCCGCGACAGCCTACAATCAGCCCCAGCATTTT
NA	TRBJ2-7	NA	TRBV7-2	CASSSDSLISSYEQYF	TGTGCCAGCAGCTCCGACAGTTTGATTAGCTCCTACGAGCAGTACTTC
NA	TRBJ2-7	many	TRBV27	CASSSSRVLYEQYF	TGTGCCAGCAGTTCGAGCCGGGTCCTCTACGAGCAGTACTTC
NA	TRBJ2-7	many	TRBV3-1	CASSQTGSSYEQYF	TGTGCCAGCAGCCAAACAGGGAGTTCCTACGAGCAGTACTTC
TRBD2	TRBJ2-3	NA	TRBV5-4	CASSLAGLAGKDTQCF	TGTGCCAGCAGCTTGGCCGGACTAGCGGGAAAGGATACGCAGTGTTTT
TRBD2	TRBJ2-1	many	TRBV7-2	CASSQEGTSHNEQFF	TGTGCCAGCAGCCAAGAGGGGACTAGTCACAATGAGCAGTTCTTC
NA	TRBJ1-5	NA	TRBV12-3/TRBV12-4	CASSSMGLEETQHF	TGTGCCAGCAGCTCCATGGGACTAGAAGAGACCCAGCATTTT
NA	TRBJ2-7	many	TRBV29-1	CSVGPTRGGEQYF	TGCAGCGTTGGCCCGACGAGGGGGGGCGAGCAGTACTTC
NA	TRBJ2-5	few	TRBV19	CASSMKRGLQETQYF	TGTGCCAGTAGTATGAAGAGGGGACTCCAAGAGACCCAGTACTTC
TRBD2	TRBJ2-3	many	TRBV6-6	CASSYSKRGGADTQYF	TGTGCCAGCAGTTACTCGAAGCGGGGAGGGGCAGATACGCAGTATTTT
TRBD2	TRBJ2-5	NA	TRBV20-1	CSARDLAGGTQYF	TGCAGTGCTAGAGATCTAGCGGGAGGGACCCAGTACTTC
NA	TRBJ2-3	NA	TRBV28	CASRQIKRTDKQYF	TGTGCCAGCAGACAAATAAAGAGGACAGATAAGCAGTATTTT
NA	TRBJ2-3	few	TRBV5-1	CASSLEPSGRTDTQYF	TGCGCCAGCAGCTTGGAGCCCAGCGGCCGCACAGATACGCAGTATTTT